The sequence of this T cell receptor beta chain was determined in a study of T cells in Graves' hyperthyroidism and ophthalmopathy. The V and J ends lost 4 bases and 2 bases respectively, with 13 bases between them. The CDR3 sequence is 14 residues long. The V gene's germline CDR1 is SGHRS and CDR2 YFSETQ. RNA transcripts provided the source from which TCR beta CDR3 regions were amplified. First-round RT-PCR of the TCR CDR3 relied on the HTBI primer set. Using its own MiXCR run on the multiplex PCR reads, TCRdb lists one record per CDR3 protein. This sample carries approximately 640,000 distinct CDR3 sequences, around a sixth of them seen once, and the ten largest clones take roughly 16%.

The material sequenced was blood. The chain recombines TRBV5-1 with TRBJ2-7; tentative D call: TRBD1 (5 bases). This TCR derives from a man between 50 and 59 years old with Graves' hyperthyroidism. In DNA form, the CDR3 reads TGCGCCAGCAGCCCGGGCAGGGAAACCTACGAGCAGTACTTC. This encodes CASSPGRETYEQYF. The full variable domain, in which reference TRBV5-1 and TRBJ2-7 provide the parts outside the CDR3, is KAGVTQTPRYLIKTRGQQVTLSCSPISGHRSVSWYQQTPGQGLQFLFEYFSETQRNKGNFPGRFSGRQFSNSRSEMNVSTLELGDSALYLCASSPGRETYEQYFGPGTRLTVT.